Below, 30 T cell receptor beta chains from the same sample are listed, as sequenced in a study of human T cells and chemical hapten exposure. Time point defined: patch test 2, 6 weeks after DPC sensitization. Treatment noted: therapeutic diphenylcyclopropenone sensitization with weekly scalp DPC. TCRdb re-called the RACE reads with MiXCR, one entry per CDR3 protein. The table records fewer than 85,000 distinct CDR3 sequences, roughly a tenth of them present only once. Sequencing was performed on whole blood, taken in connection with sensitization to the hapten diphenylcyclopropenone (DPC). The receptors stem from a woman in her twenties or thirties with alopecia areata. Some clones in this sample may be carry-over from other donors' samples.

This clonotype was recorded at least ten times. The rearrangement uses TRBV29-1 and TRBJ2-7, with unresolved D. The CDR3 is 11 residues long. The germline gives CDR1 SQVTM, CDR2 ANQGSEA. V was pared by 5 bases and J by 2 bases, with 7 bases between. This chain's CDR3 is CSVNGAYEQYF. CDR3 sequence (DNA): TGCAGCGTTAATGGGGCCTACGAGCAGTACTTC.

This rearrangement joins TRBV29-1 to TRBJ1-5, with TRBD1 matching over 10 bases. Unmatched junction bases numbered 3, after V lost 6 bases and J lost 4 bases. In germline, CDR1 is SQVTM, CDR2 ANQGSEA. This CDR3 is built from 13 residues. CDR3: CSVWTGGNQPQHF. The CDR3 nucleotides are TGCAGCGTCTGGACAGGGGGGAATCAGCCCCAGCATTTT.

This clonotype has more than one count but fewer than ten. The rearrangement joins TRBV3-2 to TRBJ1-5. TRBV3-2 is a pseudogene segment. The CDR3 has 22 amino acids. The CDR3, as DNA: TGTGCCAGCAGCCAAGATAGGTGCCGGTCGCCTTCTTACTATTATAGCAATCAGCCCCAGCATTTT. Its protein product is CASSQDRCRSPSYYYSNQPQHF.

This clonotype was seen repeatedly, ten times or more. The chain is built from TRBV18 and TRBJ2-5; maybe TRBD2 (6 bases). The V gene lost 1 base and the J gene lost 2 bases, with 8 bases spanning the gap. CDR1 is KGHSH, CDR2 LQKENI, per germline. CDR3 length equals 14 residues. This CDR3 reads CASSPLAEQETQYF. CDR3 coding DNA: TGTGCCAGCTCACCACTAGCGGAACAAGAGACCCAGTACTTC.

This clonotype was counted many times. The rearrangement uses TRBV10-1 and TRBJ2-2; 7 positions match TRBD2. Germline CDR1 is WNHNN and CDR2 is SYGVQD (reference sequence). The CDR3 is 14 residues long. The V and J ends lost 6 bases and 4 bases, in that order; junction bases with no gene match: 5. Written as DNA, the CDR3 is TGCGCCAGCAGGGCGGGAGTGGGCACCGGGGAGCTGTTTTTT. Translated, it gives CASRAGVGTGELFF.

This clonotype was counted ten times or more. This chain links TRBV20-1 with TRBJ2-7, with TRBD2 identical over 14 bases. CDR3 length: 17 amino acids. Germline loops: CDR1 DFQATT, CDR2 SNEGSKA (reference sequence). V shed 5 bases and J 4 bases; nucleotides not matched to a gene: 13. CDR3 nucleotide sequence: TGCAGTGCTTCCTTGTACTCCGGGACTAGCGGGAGTTACGAGCAGTACTTC. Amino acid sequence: CSASLYSGTSGSYEQYF.

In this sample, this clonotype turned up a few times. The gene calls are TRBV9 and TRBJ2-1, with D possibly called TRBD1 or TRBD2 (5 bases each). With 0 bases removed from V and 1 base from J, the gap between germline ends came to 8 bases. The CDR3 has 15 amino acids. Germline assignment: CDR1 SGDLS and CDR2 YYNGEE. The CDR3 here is CASSVDGASYNEQFF. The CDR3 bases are TGTGCCAGCAGCGTAGACGGGGCTTCCTACAATGAGCAGTTCTTC.

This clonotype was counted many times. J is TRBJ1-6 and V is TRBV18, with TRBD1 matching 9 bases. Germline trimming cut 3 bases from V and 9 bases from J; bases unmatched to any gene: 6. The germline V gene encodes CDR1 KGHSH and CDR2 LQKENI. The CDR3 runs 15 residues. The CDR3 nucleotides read TGTGCCAGCTCACCCCGGACAGGGGCAGGTTCACCCCTCCACTTT. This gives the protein CASSPRTGAGSPLHF.

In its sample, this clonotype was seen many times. DNA of the CDR3: TGTGCCAGCAGCACCAGGGGAGGGGATTCTGAAGCTTTCTTT. It yields the protein CASSTRGGDSEAFF. The chain recombines TRBV7-9 with TRBJ1-1; TRBD1 is a possible D gene (6 bases). CDR1 SEHNR and CDR2 FQNEAQ come from the germline V gene (reference sequence). V was clipped by 5 bases and J by 6 bases, with 16 bases between them. The CDR3 spans 14 residues. The full variable domain, rest sourced from reference TRBV7-9 and TRBJ1-1, is DTGVSQNPRHKITKRGQNVTFRCDPISEHNRLYWYRQTLGQGPEFLTYFQNEAQLEKSRLLSDRFSAERPKGSFSTLEIQRTEQGDSAMYLCASSTRGGDSEAFFGQGTRLTVV.

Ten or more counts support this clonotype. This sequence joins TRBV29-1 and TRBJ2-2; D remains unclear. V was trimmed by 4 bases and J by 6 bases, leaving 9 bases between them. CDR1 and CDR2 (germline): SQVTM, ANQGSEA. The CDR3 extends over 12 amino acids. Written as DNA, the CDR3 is TGCAGCGTTGGTTTCAGAGCCGGGGAGCTGTTTTTT. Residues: CSVGFRAGELFF.

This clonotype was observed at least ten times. This CDR3 is CATSRADRGTEAFF. CDR3 coding DNA: TGTGCCACCAGCAGGGCCGACAGGGGGACTGAAGCTTTCTTT. The chain has TRBV15 and TRBJ1-1, with 9 bases lining up with TRBD1. The junction had 4 bases not matched to a gene; V was cut back by 3 bases and J by 5 bases. The CDR3 extends over 14 amino acids. The germline V gene encodes CDR1 LNHNV and CDR2 YYDKDF (reference sequence). The full variable domain, in which reference TRBV15 and TRBJ1-1 provide the parts outside the CDR3, is DAMVIQNPRYQVTQFGKPVTLSCSQTLNHNVMYWYQQKSSQAPKLLFHYYDKDFNNEADTPDNFQSRRPNTSFCFLDIRSPGLGDTAMYLCATSRADRGTEAFFGQGTRLTVV.

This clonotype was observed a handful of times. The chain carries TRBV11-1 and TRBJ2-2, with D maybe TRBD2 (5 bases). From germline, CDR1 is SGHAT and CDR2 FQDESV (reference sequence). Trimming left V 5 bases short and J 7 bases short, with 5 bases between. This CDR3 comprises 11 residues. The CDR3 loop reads CASSRGGELFF. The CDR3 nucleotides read TGTGCCAGCAGCCGGGGCGGGGAGCTGTTTTTT. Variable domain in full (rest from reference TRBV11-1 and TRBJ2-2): EAEVAQSPRYKITEKSQAVAFWCDPISGHATLYWYRQILGQGPELLVQFQDESVVDDSQLPKDRFSAERLKGVDSTLKIQPAELGDSAMYLCASSRGGELFFGEGSRLTVL.

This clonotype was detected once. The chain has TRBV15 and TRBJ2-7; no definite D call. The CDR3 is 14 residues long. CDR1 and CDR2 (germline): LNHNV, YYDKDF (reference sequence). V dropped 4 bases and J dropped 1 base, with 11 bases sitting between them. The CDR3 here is CATSNYLQSYEQYF. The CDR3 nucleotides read TGTGCCACCAGCAACTACCTGCAGTCCTACGAGCAGTACTTC.

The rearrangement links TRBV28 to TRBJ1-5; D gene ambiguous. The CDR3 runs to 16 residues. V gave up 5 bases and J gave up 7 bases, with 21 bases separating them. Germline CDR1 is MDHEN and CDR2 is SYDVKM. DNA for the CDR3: TGTGCCAGCAGTGAGGTGTCTAGGGCGAGTTGGCAGCCCCAGCATTTT. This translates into CASSEVSRASWQPQHF.

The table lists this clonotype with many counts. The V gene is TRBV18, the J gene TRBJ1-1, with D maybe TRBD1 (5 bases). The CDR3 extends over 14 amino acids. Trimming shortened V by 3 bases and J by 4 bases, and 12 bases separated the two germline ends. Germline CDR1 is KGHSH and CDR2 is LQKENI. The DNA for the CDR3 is TGTGCCAGCTCACCGGGTCCAGGGCCCACTGAAGCTTTCTTT. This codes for CASSPGPGPTEAFF.

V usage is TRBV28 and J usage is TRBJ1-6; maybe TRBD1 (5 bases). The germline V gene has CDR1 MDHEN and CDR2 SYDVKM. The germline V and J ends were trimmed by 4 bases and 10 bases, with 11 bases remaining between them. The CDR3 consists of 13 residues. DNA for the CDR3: TGTGCCAGCAGTTCGCAGGGCGGATCACCCCTCCACTTT. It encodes CASSSQGGSPLHF.

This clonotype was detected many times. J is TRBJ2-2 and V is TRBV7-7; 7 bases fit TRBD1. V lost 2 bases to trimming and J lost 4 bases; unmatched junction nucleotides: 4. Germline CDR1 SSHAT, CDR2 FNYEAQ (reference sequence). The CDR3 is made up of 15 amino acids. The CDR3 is CASSLSPGGTGELFF. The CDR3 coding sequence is TGTGCCAGCAGCTTAAGCCCAGGGGGCACCGGGGAGCTGTTTTTT.

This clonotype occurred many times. The CDR3: CASSLGDSNYGYTF. In DNA form, the CDR3 reads TGTGCCAGCAGCTTGGGGGACAGTAACTATGGCTACACCTTC. The chain is built from TRBV7-8 and TRBJ1-2, with 7 nucleotides matching TRBD1. The CDR3 is 14 amino acids. In germline, CDR1 is SGHVS, CDR2 FQNEAQ. The V segment lost 3 bases and the J segment 1 base; nucleotides outside the gene matches: 2.

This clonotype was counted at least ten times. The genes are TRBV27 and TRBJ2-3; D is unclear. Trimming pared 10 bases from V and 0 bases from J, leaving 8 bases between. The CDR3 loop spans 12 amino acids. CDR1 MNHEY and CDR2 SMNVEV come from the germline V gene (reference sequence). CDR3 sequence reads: CAIMTSTDTQYF. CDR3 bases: TGTGCCATCATGACGAGCACAGATACGCAGTATTTT.

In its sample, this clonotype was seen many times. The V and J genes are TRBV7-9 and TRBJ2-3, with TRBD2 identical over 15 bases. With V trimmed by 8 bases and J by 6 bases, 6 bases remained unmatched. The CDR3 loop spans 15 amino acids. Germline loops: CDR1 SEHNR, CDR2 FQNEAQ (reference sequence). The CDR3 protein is CASAGLAGGKDTQYF. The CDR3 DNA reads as TGTGCCAGCGCCGGACTAGCGGGGGGGAAGGATACGCAGTATTTT.

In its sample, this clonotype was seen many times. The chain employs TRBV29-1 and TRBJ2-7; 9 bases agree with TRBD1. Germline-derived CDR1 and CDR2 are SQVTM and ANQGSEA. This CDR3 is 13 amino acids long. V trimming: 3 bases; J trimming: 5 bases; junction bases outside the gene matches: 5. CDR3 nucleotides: TGCAGCGTTGAGTGGACAGGGGTCCACGAGCAGTACTTC. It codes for CSVEWTGVHEQYF.

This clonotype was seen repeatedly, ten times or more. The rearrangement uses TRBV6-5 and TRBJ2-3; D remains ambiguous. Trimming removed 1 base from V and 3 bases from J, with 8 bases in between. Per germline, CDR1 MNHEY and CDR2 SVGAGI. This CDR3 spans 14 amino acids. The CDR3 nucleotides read TGTGCCAGCAGTTACTTCCCCGCTACAGATACGCAGTATTTT. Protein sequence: CASSYFPATDTQYF.

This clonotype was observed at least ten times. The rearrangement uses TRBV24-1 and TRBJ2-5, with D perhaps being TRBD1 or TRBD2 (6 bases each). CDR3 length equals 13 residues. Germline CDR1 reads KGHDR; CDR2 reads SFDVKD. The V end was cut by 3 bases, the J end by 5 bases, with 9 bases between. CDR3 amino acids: CATSDGGQETQYF. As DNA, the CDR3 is TGTGCCACCAGTGATGGGGGGCAGGAGACCCAGTACTTC.

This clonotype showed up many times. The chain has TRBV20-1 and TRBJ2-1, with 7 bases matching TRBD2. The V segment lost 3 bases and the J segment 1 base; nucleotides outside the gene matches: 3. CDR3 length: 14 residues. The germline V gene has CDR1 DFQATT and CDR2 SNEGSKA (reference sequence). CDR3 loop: CSARGEGSYNEQFF. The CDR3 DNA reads TGCAGTGCTAGGGGGGAGGGATCCTACAATGAGCAGTTCTTC.

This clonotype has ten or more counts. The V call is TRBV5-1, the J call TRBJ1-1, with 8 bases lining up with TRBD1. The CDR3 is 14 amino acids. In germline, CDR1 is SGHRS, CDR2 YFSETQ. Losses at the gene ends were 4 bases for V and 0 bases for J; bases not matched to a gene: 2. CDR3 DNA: TGCGCCAGCAGCAGGGGACAGGTGAACACTGAAGCTTTCTTT. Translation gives CASSRGQVNTEAFF.

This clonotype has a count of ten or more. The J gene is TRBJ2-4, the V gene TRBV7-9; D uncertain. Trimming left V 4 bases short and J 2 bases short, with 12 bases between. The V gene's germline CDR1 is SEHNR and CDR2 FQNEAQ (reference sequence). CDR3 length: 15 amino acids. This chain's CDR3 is CASSSSFDSKNIQYF. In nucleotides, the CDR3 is TGTGCCAGCAGCTCCTCTTTTGACTCCAAAAACATTCAGTACTTC.

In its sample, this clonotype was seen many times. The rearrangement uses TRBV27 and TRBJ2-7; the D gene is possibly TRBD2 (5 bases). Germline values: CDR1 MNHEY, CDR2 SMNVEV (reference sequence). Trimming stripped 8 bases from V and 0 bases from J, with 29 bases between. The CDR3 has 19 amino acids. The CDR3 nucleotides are TGTGCCAGCCCAGGCCCCTCCTTCCCCTTAGCGCTTAGCTCCTACGAGCAGTACTTC. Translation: CASPGPSFPLALSSYEQYF.

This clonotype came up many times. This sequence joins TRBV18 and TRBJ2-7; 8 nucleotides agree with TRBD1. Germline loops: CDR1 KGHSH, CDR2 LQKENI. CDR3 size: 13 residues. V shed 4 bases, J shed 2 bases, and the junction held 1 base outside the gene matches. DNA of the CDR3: TGTGCCAGCTCACAGGACAGGGCCTACGAGCAGTACTTC. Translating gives CASSQDRAYEQYF.

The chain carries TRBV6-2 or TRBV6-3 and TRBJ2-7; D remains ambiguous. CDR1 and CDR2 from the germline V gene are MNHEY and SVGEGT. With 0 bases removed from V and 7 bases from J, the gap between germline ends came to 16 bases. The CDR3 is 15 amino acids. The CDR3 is CASSYSAFSVEEQYF. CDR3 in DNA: TGTGCCAGCAGTTACTCCGCGTTCTCCGTGGAAGAGCAGTACTTC.

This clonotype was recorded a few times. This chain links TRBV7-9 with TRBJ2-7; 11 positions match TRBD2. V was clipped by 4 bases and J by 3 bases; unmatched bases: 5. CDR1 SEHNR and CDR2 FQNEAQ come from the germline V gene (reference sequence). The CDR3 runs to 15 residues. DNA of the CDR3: TGTGCCAGCAGCTCGTTAGCGGGAGGGTTCTACGAGCAGTACTTC. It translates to CASSSLAGGFYEQYF.